These 21 T cell receptor beta chains originate from one sample sequenced in a study of T cells in Graves' hyperthyroidism and ophthalmopathy. Template material for amplifying TCR beta CDR3 regions consisted of RNA transcripts. The HTBI primer set served for first-round RT-PCR of the TCR CDR3. TCRdb independently ran MiXCR on the multiplex PCR reads; one entry per CDR3 protein. Among some 560,000 distinct CDR3 sequences listed, approximately 15% were seen once. Sequencing was carried out using blood. These receptors were collected from a woman in her twenties or thirties with Graves' hyperthyroidism.

The V gene is TRBV29-1, the J gene TRBJ2-1; 7 positions match TRBD2. This CDR3 spans 13 amino acids. Per germline, CDR1 SQVTM and CDR2 ANQGSEA. After removal of 6 bases from V and 3 bases from J, the junction contained 5 bases not matched to a gene. The DNA of the CDR3 is TGCAGCGTGGGAGGGGACTACTACAATGAGCAGTTCTTC. Translation gives CSVGGDYYNEQFF.

At least ten counts were recorded for this clonotype. This sequence joins TRBV12-3 or TRBV12-4 and TRBJ2-2; D not resolved. Trimming removed 7 bases from V and 1 base from J, with 25 bases in between. The CDR3 contains 19 residues. The CDR3 nucleotides read TGTGCCAGCACCTCCTTTAAAGTCTGGGCCCCTCGGAACACCGGGGAGCTGTTTTTT. This translates into CASTSFKVWAPRNTGELFF.

This clonotype has just a few counts. V is TRBV6-1 and J is TRBJ2-1, with 7 nucleotides matching TRBD1. Germline V CDR1 and CDR2: MNHNS, SASEGT. Trimming took 6 bases from V and 1 from J; bases not matched to a gene: 6. The CDR3 covers 15 residues. In DNA form, the CDR3 reads TGTGCCAGCAGACAGAGACAGGGTTCCTACAATGAGCAGTTCTTC. Protein sequence: CASRQRQGSYNEQFF.

This clonotype was recorded many times. This chain joins TRBV24-1 and TRBJ1-5; D perhaps matches TRBD1 (5 bases). This CDR3 is 14 amino acids long. V was trimmed by 5 bases and J by 1 base, leaving 8 bases between them. Germline lookup yields CDR1 KGHDR and CDR2 SFDVKD. The CDR3 reads CATSGGGSNQPQHF. The CDR3, as DNA: TGTGCCACCAGTGGTGGGGGGAGCAATCAGCCCCAGCATTTT.

The chain uses TRBV19 and TRBJ1-5; TRBD1 aligns across 8 bases. V was clipped by 1 base and J by 5 bases; unmatched bases: 4. The CDR3 length is 15 residues. Germline CDR1 reads LNHDA; CDR2 reads SQIVND (reference sequence). CDR3 coding DNA: TGTGCCAGTAGTATAGCCGGGACAGGTGATCAGCCCCAGCATTTT. Encoded protein: CASSIAGTGDQPQHF.

This clonotype showed up many times. The chain employs TRBV30 and TRBJ2-5, with 7 positions matching TRBD1. With 0 bases clipped from V and 2 bases from J, the junction kept 6 bases outside the gene matches. CDR3 length: 15 amino acids. CDR1 and CDR2 (germline): GTSNPN, SVGIG (reference sequence). The DNA of the CDR3 is TGTGCCTGGAGTGTAAGGTCAGGGGGACAAGAGACCCAGTACTTC. It is translated as CAWSVRSGGQETQYF.

The chain uses TRBV7-9 and TRBJ1-4; TRBD1 agrees at 9 bases. The germline V gene has CDR1 SEHNR and CDR2 FQNEAQ (reference sequence). The CDR3 is made up of 14 amino acids. With 3 bases clipped from V and 7 bases from J, the junction kept 3 bases outside the gene matches. The CDR3 spells CASSLGQGVEKLFF. The CDR3 coding sequence is TGTGCCAGCAGCTTGGGACAGGGAGTTGAAAAACTGTTTTTT. Supplemented by reference TRBV7-9 and TRBJ1-4, the full variable domain reads DTGVSQNPRHKITKRGQNVTFRCDPISEHNRLYWYRQTLGQGPEFLTYFQNEAQLEKSRLLSDRFSAERPKGSFSTLEIQRTEQGDSAMYLCASSLGQGVEKLFFGSGTQLSVL.

This clonotype was seen many times. The chain is built from TRBV12-5 and TRBJ2-2; D might be TRBD2 (5 bases). The CDR3 runs to 14 residues. From germline, CDR1 is LGHNT and CDR2 FRNRAP. The germline V and J ends were trimmed by 10 bases and 6 bases, with 18 bases remaining between them. The CDR3 loop is CAKRRSEGAGELFF. Written as DNA, the CDR3 is TGTGCTAAGCGGAGGTCCGAGGGCGCCGGGGAGCTGTTTTTT.

In its sample, this clonotype was seen many times. The chain uses TRBV29-1 and TRBJ2-1, with 9 positions matching TRBD2. Germline assignment: CDR1 SQVTM and CDR2 ANQGSEA. V shed 6 bases, J shed 8 bases, and the junction held 14 bases outside the gene matches. This CDR3 has 15 amino acids. As DNA, the CDR3 is TGCAGCGTCGAAATGGCGGGAGGGCTCGTCGATGAGCAGTTCTTC. Protein sequence: CSVEMAGGLVDEQFF.

This clonotype was picked up a small number of times. The chain is built from TRBV25-1 and TRBJ1-6; D might be TRBD1 (6 bases). Germline assignment: CDR1 MGHDK and CDR2 SYGVNS. The CDR3 is made up of 15 amino acids. The V and J ends lost 8 bases and 9 bases respectively, with 20 bases between them. The CDR3 loop reads CASADDQGTSSPLHF. The CDR3 nucleotides read TGTGCCAGCGCGGATGATCAGGGGACTAGTTCACCCCTCCACTTT.

This clonotype was found many times. The chain joins TRBV12-3 or TRBV12-4 to TRBJ2-3; 9 positions agree with TRBD1. This CDR3 has 16 amino acids. Losses at the gene ends were 6 bases for V and 4 bases for J; bases not matched to a gene: 11. The CDR3 sequence is CASSLLTGGLSDTQYF. The CDR3 bases are TGTGCCAGCAGCCTCTTGACAGGGGGTCTCTCAGATACGCAGTATTTT.

In its sample, this clonotype was seen many times. This chain links TRBV30 with TRBJ1-2, with TRBD1 matching over 7 bases. The CDR3 runs 15 residues. Germline CDR1 is GTSNPN and CDR2 is SVGIG (reference sequence). After removal of 3 bases from V and 8 bases from J, the junction contained 15 bases not matched to a gene. CDR3 protein: CAWRETSGTALGYTF. The CDR3 bases are TGTGCCTGGAGGGAAACTTCGGGGACAGCTCTCGGCTACACCTTC.

This clonotype was seen repeatedly, ten times or more. The chain recombines TRBV7-6 with TRBJ2-3; D is possibly TRBD1 or TRBD2 (5 bases each). V was trimmed by 1 base and J by 4 bases, leaving 12 bases between them. The CDR3 is 15 amino acids. CDR1 is SGHVS and CDR2 is FNYEAQ in the germline V gene. The CDR3 loop reads CASSLEGTESDTQYF. Written as DNA, the CDR3 is TGTGCCAGCAGCTTAGAGGGGACGGAATCAGATACGCAGTATTTT.

J is TRBJ2-1 and V is TRBV3-1; TRBD2 aligns across 13 bases. V shed 3 bases and J 4 bases; nucleotides not matched to a gene: 9. This CDR3 has 18 residues. The germline V gene encodes CDR1 LGHDT and CDR2 YNNKEL (reference sequence). The CDR3 protein is CASSQGKRLAGGYNEQFF. CDR3 in DNA: TGTGCCAGCAGCCAGGGAAAACGACTAGCGGGAGGTTACAATGAGCAGTTCTTC.

CDR3 protein: CASTGPLVYEQFF. Written as DNA, the CDR3 is TGTGCCAGCACCGGGCCTCTCGTTTATGAGCAGTTCTTC. This sequence joins TRBV12-3 or TRBV12-4 and TRBJ2-1; no clear D. V lost 7 bases, J lost 8 bases, and 15 bases lay in between. This CDR3 comprises 13 residues.

This clonotype was counted at least ten times. The chain recombines TRBV30 with TRBJ2-7; 10 positions agree with TRBD1. V trimming: 2 bases; J trimming: 5 bases; junction bases outside the gene matches: 6. The CDR3 consists of 14 residues. CDR1 and CDR2 from the germline V gene are GTSNPN and SVGIG (reference sequence). CDR3 sequence reads: CAWSSGTGVNEQYF. The CDR3 nucleotides read TGTGCCTGGAGTTCGGGGACAGGGGTGAACGAGCAGTACTTC.

About this clonotype: A much larger clone lies a single base off, so this may be a read error. The chain recombines TRBV2 with TRBJ1-1, with D unresolved. CDR1 and CDR2 (germline): SNHLY, FYNNEI. The CDR3 loop spans 14 amino acids. The V end was cut by 6 bases, the J end by 2 bases, with 13 bases between. The CDR3 coding sequence is TGTGCCAGCAGAGAGGGCGGATTCAACACTGAAGCTTTCTTT. Protein: CASREGGFNTEAFF.

The V gene is TRBV20-1, the J gene TRBJ1-2, with a tentative D call TRBD1 (5 bases). The CDR3 runs to 14 residues. From germline, CDR1 is DFQATT and CDR2 SNEGSKA (reference sequence). Between the trimmed V and J ends, which lost 0 bases and 2 bases, there was a span of 10 bases. The CDR3 DNA follows: TGCAGTGCTAGAGAACCCCGGGGGAACTATGGCTACACCTTC. This encodes CSAREPRGNYGYTF.

Here the CDR3 DNA reads TGTGCCAGCAGCGCATGGACAGAAGCCTACAATGAGCAGTTCTTC. Translation gives CASSAWTEAYNEQFF. The V call is TRBV9, the J call TRBJ2-1; TRBD1 might be the D (6 bases). Germline V gene data show CDR1 as SGDLS and CDR2 as YYNGEE. V was cut by 3 bases and J by 2 bases, with 12 bases left in between. The CDR3 spans 15 residues.

The CDR3 nucleotides read TGCGCCAGCAGCTTGGACGGGATGGACACCGGGGAGCTGTTTTTT. This gives the protein CASSLDGMDTGELFF. This chain connects TRBV5-1 to TRBJ2-2, with TRBD2 as a possible D gene (5 bases). V lost 0 bases, J lost 3 bases, and 9 bases lay in between. CDR3 length: 15 amino acids. Germline V lookup: CDR1 SGHRS, CDR2 YFSETQ.

This clonotype showed up just a few times. The rearrangement uses TRBV7-3 and TRBJ2-7; possibly TRBD2 for D (6 bases). Trimming shortened V by 5 bases and J by 0 bases, and 17 bases separated the two germline ends. The germline V gene has CDR1 SGHTA and CDR2 FQGTGA. This CDR3 has 16 amino acids. For the CDR3, the DNA is TGTGCCAGCAGCAGGGGACCAGGGACTTCCTCCTACGAGCAGTACTTC. It encodes CASSRGPGTSSYEQYF.